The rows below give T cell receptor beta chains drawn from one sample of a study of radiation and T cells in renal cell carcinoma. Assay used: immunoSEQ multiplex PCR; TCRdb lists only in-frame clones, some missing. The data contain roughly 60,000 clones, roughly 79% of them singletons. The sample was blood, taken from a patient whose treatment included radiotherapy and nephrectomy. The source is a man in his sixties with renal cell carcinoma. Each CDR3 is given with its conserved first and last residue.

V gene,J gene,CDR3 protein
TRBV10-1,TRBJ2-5,CASSNSLQETQYF
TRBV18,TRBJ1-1,CASSLTQGAGTEAFF
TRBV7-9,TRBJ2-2,CASSLLTGGTGELFF
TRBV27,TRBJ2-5,CASSLRLGKETQYF
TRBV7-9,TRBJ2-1,CATRDREGYNEQFF
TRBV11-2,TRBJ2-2,CASSLTGNTGELFF
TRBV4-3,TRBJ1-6,CASSQGWDSPLHF
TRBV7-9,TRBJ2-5,CASSWGSSETQYF
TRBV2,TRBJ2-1,CASSKGAPTGARGTQFF
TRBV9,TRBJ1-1,CASRGTGNTEAFF
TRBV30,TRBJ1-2,CAWSDPHGTDYGYTF
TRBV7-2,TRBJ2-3,CASSSRRTGFSTDTQYF
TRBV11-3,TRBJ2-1,CASNLDGGLSYNEQFF
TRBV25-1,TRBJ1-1,CATQGWTEAFF
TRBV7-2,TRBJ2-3,CASSSVGSTDTQYF
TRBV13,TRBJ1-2,CASSPAVPHRGRLYGYTF
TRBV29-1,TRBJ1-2,CSVVKGQPNYGYTF
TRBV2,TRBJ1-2,CASSEQDFLGGNYGYTF
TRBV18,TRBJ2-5,CASSIGGSAQETQYF
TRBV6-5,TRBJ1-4,CASSEIRDEKLFF
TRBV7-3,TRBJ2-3,CASSLGPSTDTQYF
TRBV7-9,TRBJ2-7,CASSLDRGEQYF
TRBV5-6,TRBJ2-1,CASSPDSYNEQFF
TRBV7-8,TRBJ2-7,CASSPYRAPGYEQYF
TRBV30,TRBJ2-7,CAWSVRVRDEQYF
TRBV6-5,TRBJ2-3,CASAPGGVSTDTQYF
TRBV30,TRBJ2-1,CAWSVERGNEQFF
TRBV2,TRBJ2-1,CASRLEGDLSYNEQFF
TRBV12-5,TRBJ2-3,CASGFVGRRTDTQYF
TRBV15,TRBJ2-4,CATSRLSGMDIQYF
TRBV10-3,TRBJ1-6,CAISEKGGESPLHF
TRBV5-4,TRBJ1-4,CASSLDRGVNEKLFF
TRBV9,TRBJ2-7,CASTAGPTHLKYEQYF
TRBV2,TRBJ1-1,CASSVAGGATEAFF
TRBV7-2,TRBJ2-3,CASSMSGGDQYF
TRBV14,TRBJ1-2,CASSQGQNYGYTF
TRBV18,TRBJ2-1,CASSPGTGGFNEQFF